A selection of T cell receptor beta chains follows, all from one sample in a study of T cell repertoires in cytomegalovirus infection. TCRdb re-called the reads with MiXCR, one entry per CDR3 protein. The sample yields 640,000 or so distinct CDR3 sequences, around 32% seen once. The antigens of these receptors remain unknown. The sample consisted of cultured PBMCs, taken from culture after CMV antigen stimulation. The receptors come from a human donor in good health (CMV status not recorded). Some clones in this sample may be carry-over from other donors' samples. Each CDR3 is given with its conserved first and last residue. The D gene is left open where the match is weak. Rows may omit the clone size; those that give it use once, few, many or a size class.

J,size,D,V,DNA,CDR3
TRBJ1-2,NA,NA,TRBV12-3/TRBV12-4,TGTGCCAGCAGCACCGGGACCCGTGGTGGCTACACCTTC,CASSTGTRGGYTF
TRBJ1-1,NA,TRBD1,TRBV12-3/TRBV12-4,TGTGCCAGCAGTAGGGGGGCAGGGGGCGTCCCTGAAGCTTTCTTT,CASSRGAGGVPEAFF
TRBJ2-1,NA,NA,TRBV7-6,TGTGCCAGCAGCTTGTTCTCGCGGGCGGCTTACAATGAGCAGTTCTTC,CASSLFSRAAYNEQFF
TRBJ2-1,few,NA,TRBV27,TGTGCCAGCAGCGATATAGGACAGACGTCCTACAATGAGCAGTTCTTC,CASSDIGQTSYNEQFF
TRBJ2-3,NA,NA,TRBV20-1,TGCAGTGCTTACCCGGCACAGGGAGCAGATACGCAGTATTTT,CSAYPAQGADTQYF
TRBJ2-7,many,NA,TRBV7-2,TGTGCCAGCAGCCCGATCCGGGACTCGGAGATTGGGCAGTACTTC,CASSPIRDSEIGQYF
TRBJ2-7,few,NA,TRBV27,TGTGCCAGCAGTTTATCGTACAGGGACTACGAGCAGTACTTC,CASSLSYRDYEQYF
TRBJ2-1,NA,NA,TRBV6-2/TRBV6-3,TGTGCCAGCAGTTACGGTCACCTGTCCTACAATGAGCAGTTCTTC,CASSYGHLSYNEQFF
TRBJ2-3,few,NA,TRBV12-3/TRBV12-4,TGTGCCACTAGTCGCGGCCACACAGATACGCAGTATTTT,CATSRGHTDTQYF
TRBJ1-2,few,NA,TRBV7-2,TGTGCCAGCAGATCAACCCTCGGGCGTCCCGGTGACGGCTACACCTTC,CASRSTLGRPGDGYTF
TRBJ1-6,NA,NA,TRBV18,TGTGCCAGCTCAAAATCTCCGGGACCAGCGAATTCACCCCTCCACTTT,CASSKSPGPANSPLHF
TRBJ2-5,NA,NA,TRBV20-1,TGCAGTGAACTTATCCTGGAGACCCAGTACTTC,CSELILETQYF
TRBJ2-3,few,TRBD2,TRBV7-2,TGTGCCAGCTCATTAGCGGGAGGACTATTGGCAACGCAGTATTTT,CASSLAGGLLATQYF
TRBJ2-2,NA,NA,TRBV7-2,TGTGCCAGCAGCTCGGGGGCACGGACCGGGGAGCTGTTTTTT,CASSSGARTGELFF
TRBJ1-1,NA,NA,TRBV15,TGTGCCACCCGCGAGGAGTTGAACACTGAAGCTTTCTTT,CATREELNTEAFF
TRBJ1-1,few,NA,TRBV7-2,TGTGCCAGCATCCCTGGCCCTCAGTCGGGGACCACTGAAGCTTTCTTT,CASIPGPQSGTTEAFF
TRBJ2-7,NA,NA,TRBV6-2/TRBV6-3,TGTGCCAGCAGTCCCTGGAGGCCACCCTACGAGCAGTACTTC,CASSPWRPPYEQYF
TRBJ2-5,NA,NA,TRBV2,TGTGCCAGCAGTGAAAGTGGAGGGACCCAGTACTTC,CASSESGGTQYF
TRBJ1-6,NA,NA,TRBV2,TGTGCCACCTCGAGACAGGTCCTAAATTCACCCCTCCACTTT,CATSRQVLNSPLHF
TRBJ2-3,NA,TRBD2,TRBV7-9,TGTGCCAGCAGCACGCGGACTAGCGGGCCCATGGATACGCAGTATTTT,CASSTRTSGPMDTQYF
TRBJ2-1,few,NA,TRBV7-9,TGTGCCAGCAGTTCGCTGGACTGGACAGCCACCTACAATGAGCAGTTCTTC,CASSSLDWTATYNEQFF
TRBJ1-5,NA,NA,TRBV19,TGTGCCAGTAGTATAGTAGGGCCCAGAGAACAGCCCCAGCATTTT,CASSIVGPREQPQHF
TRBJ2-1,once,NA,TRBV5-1,TGCGCCAGCAGCTTGGCGGACGGGGAATACAATGAGCAGTTCTTC,CASSLADGEYNEQFF
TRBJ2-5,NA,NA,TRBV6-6,TGTGCCAGCAGACCTTCATGGGGCGTCCAAGAGACCCAGTACTTC,CASRPSWGVQETQYF
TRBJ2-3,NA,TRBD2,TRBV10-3,TGTGCCATCAGTCCCGGACTAGCGGGGGTTAAAGATACGCAGTATTTT,CAISPGLAGVKDTQYF
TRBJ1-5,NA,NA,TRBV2,TGTGCCAGCAGTGACTCCTCGATTGGAGGCAATCAGCCCCAGCATTTT,CASSDSSIGGNQPQHF
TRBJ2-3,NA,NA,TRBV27,TGTGCCAGCAGGGGGCTAGGTGCAGATACGCAGTATTTT,CASRGLGADTQYF
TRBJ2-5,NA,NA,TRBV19,TGTGCCAGTAGCAAGACTAGGTCCCTGGAGACCCAGTACTTC,CASSKTRSLETQYF
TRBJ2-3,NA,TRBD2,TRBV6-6,TGTGCCAGCAGTTACATGGGACTAGCGGGAGGACCAGATACGCAGTATTTT,CASSYMGLAGGPDTQYF
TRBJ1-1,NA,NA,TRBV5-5,TGTGCCAGCAGCTATGTGGGAGACACTGAAGCTTTCTTT,CASSYVGDTEAFF
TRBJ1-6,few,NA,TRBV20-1,TGCAGTGCTCCCGAAGTATCAGGGAGGTATAATTCACCCCTCCACTTT,CSAPEVSGRYNSPLHF
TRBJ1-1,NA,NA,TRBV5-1,TGCGCCAGCAGCACCTATCCGGGTGGCACTGAAGCTTTCTTT,CASSTYPGGTEAFF
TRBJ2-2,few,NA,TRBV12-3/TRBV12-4,TGTGCCAGCAGTTTTAATAGCGGGGAGCTGTTTTTT,CASSFNSGELFF
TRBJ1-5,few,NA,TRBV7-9,TGTGCCAGCAGCCCGGGGGGCCTTAGCAATCAGCCCCAGCATTTT,CASSPGGLSNQPQHF
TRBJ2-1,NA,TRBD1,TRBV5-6,TGTGCCAGCAGCCGCCTTGGAGACAGGGGTTTTAATGAGCAGTTCTTC,CASSRLGDRGFNEQFF
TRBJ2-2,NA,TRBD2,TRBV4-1,TGCGCCAGCAGCGCCAGCGGGAGGGGAAACGGGGAGCTGTTTTTT,CASSASGRGNGELFF
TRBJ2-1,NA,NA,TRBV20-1,TGCAGTGCTAGAGATACGAATGAGCAGTTCTTC,CSARDTNEQFF
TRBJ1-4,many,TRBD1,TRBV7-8,TGTGCCAGCAGCACCGGGACAGCGATCAATGAAAAACTGTTTTTT,CASSTGTAINEKLFF
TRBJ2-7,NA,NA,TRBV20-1,TGCAGTGCTAGAGGCCTAGGAGACGAGCAGTACTTC,CSARGLGDEQYF
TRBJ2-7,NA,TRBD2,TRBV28,TGTGCCAGCAGTTGGGGACTAGCGGGGGCCTACGAGCAGTACTTC,CASSWGLAGAYEQYF
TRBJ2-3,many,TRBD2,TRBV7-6,TGTGCCAGCAGCCCCCGGGGTAGCGGGAGGTCAGATACGCAGTATTTT,CASSPRGSGRSDTQYF